The clone carrying this T cell receptor beta chain was seen a few times. The antigen is not known. The sample belongs to a study of response to subunit inactivated influenza vaccine. TCRdb re-called the RT-PCR reads with MiXCR, one entry per CDR3 protein. This table holds approximately 300,000 distinct CDR3 sequences, over 20% found once. Study-wide findings and caveats: That few new T cells are recruited by each seasonal influenza vaccination was the authors' suggestion.

CDR3 length equals 15 residues. V shed 6 bases, J shed 4 bases, and the junction held 11 bases outside the gene matches. Germline V gene sequence: CDR1 SQVTM, CDR2 ANQGSEA. The source is a man aged 45 to 70 who received an inactivated influenza vaccine. The genes are TRBV29-1 and TRBJ2-3, with 9 nucleotides matching TRBD2. Source: PBMCs from blood, taken approximately 22 months after vaccination. CDR3 coding DNA: TGCAGCGTGACAGCTTGGCGGGGGGGCGCAGATACGCAGTATTTT. Translating gives CSVTAWRGGADTQYF.